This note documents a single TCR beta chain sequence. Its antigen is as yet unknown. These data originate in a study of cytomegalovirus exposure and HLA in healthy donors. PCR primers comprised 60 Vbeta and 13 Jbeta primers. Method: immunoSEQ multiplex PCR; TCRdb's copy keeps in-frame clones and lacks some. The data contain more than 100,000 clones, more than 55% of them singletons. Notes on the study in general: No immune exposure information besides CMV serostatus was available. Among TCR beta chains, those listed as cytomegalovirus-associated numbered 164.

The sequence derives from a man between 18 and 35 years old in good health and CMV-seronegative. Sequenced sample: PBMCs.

The CDR3 DNA reads as TGTGCCAGCAGTGCCCAGGGGGGATATGGCTACACCTTC. It specifies CASSAQGGYGYTF. The V call is TRBV2, the J call TRBJ1-2; 7 nucleotides match TRBD1. Looked up from germline, CDR1 is SNHLY and CDR2 is FYNNEI. The V and J ends lost 4 bases and 5 bases, in that order; junction bases with no gene match: 4. The CDR3 length is 13 residues.